Sequencing of this T cell receptor beta chain was carried out in a study of cytotoxic CD8 clonotypes in ibrutinib-treated CLL. Using immunoSEQ multiplex PCR, the repertoire was profiled, and TCRdb retains in-frame clones only, with some absent. The profile shows fewer than 75,000 clones, roughly 70% of them singletons. This CDR3 is built from 19 residues. Germline V lookup: CDR1 SGHDT, CDR2 YYEEEE. The V segment lost 0 bases and the J segment 3 bases; nucleotides outside the gene matches: 12. The chain carries TRBV5-6 and TRBJ2-3; 11 bases map to TRBD2. The receptor's source is a human donor with chronic lymphocytic leukemia. Source: PBMCs, taken after 12 months of ibrutinib treatment. CDR3 loop: CASSLASSSGRLGTDTQYF. CDR3 bases: TGTGCCAGCAGCTTGGCCTCGTCTAGCGGGAGGTTGGGGACAGATACGCAGTATTTT.